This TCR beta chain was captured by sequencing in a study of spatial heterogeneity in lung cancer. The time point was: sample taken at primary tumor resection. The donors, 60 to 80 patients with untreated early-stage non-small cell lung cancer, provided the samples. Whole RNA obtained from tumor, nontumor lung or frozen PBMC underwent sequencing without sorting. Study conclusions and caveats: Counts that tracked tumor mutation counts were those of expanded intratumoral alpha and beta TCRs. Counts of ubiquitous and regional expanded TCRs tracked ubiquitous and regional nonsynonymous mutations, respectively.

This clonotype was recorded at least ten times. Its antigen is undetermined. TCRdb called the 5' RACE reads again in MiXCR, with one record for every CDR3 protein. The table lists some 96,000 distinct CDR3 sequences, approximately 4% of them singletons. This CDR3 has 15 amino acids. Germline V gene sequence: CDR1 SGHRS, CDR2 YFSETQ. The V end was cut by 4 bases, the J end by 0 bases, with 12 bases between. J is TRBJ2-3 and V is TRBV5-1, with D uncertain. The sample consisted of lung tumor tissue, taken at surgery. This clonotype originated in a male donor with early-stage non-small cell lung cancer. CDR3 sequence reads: CASSKRVPSTDTQYF. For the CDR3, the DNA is TGCGCCAGCAGCAAAAGGGTTCCTAGCACAGATACGCAGTATTTT.